This entry concerns a single TCR beta chain. V was pared by 3 bases and J by 0 bases, with 8 bases between. CDR1 KGHDR and CDR2 SFDVKD come from the germline V gene. This CDR3 has 15 amino acids. The data derive from a study of T cells in Graves' hyperthyroidism and ophthalmopathy. TCR beta CDR3 region amplification was performed from RNA transcripts. The HTBI primer set drove a first-round RT-PCR of the TCR CDR3. MiXCR was run by TCRdb on the multiplex PCR reads, yielding one entry per CDR3 protein. The sample has over 250,000 distinct CDR3 sequences, roughly 22% seen once. This receptor was identified in a man aged 30 to 39 with Graves' ophthalmopathy. Sequences were obtained from blood. This rearrangement joins TRBV24-1 to TRBJ1-3, with a possible D match to TRBD1 (5 bases). Here the CDR3 DNA reads TGTGCCACCAGTGATCCGACAGACTCTGGAAACACCATATATTTT. Translating it yields CATSDPTDSGNTIYF.